The 5 T cell receptor beta chains below come from one sample, sequenced in a study of T cells in Graves' hyperthyroidism and ophthalmopathy. RNA transcripts gave rise to amplified TCR beta CDR3 regions. The HTBI primer set was used in a first-round RT-PCR of the TCR CDR3. Each CDR3 protein is one row after TCRdb ran MiXCR on the multiplex PCR reads. The repertoire consists of over 500,000 distinct CDR3 sequences, with more than 15% occurring once and the leading ten covering 25% to 30%. The sequencing input was blood. The receptor set was obtained from a woman younger than 45 with Graves' ophthalmopathy.

The chain combines TRBV14 with TRBJ2-7; 12 nucleotides align to TRBD2. This CDR3 spans 19 amino acids. CDR1 SGHDN and CDR2 FVKESK come from the germline V gene. With 0 bases clipped from V and 0 bases from J, the junction kept 9 bases outside the gene matches. CDR3 region: CASSQDPGLAGSSSYEQYF. In nucleotides, the CDR3 is TGTGCCAGCAGCCAAGATCCGGGACTAGCGGGTTCTAGCTCCTACGAGCAGTACTTC.

Many counts were recorded for this clonotype. V and J are TRBV20-1 and TRBJ2-7; 7 bases fit TRBD1. The CDR3 has 14 residues. The ends lost 6 bases at V and 3 bases at J; junction bases unmatched: 11. The V gene's germline CDR1 is DFQATT and CDR2 SNEGSKA (reference sequence). The CDR3 loop reads CSAPEPGTVYEQYF. In nucleotides, the CDR3 is TGCAGTGCCCCCGAGCCCGGGACAGTCTACGAGCAGTACTTC.

This sequence joins TRBV28 and TRBJ2-5, with a possible D match to TRBD1 (5 bases). The J call could be wrong; TRBJ2-1 is a better fit for the DNA end. The CDR3 sequence is 15 residues long. CDR1 and CDR2 from the germline V gene are MDHEN and SYDVKM. The CDR3 protein is CASSLGSRAEETQFF. The CDR3 nucleotides read TGTGCCAGCAGTTTAGGCAGCAGGGCTGAGGAGACCCAGTTCTTC.

There are many counts of this clonotype. J is TRBJ2-3 and V is TRBV20-1; 11 nucleotides align to TRBD2. Germline V CDR1 and CDR2: DFQATT, SNEGSKA (reference sequence). The CDR3 sequence is 15 residues long. With V trimmed by 3 bases and J by 6 bases, 8 bases remained unmatched. This CDR3 is CSARGPASGRDTQYF. The DNA of the CDR3 is TGCAGTGCTAGGGGTCCGGCTAGCGGGAGGGATACGCAGTATTTT.

CDR3 DNA: TGTGCCAGCAGCCAAACACAGGGGGCGAGGGAGCAGTACTTC. Protein sequence: CASSQTQGAREQYF. This sequence joins TRBV4-2 and TRBJ2-7, with 9 bases identical to TRBD1. V lost 2 bases and J lost 7; bases outside the gene matches: 6. Germline values: CDR1 LGHNA, CDR2 YNFKEQ. The CDR3 length is 14 residues.